The sequence of this TCR beta chain was determined in a study of T cells after yellow fever vaccination. Study-level results: Weaker overall was a secondary response that nonetheless peaked faster, on day 5 versus 15.

A note on this clonotype: Its target is not known.

Generation of TCR cDNA used 5'RACE template switching (which added a universal primer site and UMIs). One entry per CDR3 protein, called by TCRdb with MiXCR from the 5' RACE reads. Of 300,000 to 400,000 distinct CDR3 sequences in the sample, 8.7% were seen once. The sample in question was PBMCs, obtained on the day of the first yellow fever vaccination. This TCR was recovered from a man aged 18-30 years who received the YFV17D yellow fever vaccine.

Here the CDR3 DNA reads TGCAGTCCCTATTCCCCGGGGTATGGCTACACCTTC. Translating it yields CSPYSPGYGYTF. The chain combines TRBV20-1 with TRBJ1-2, with D uncertain. Germline CDR1 DFQATT, CDR2 SNEGSKA (reference sequence). The V end was cut by 8 bases, the J end by 5 bases, with 15 bases between. The CDR3 consists of 12 residues.